Listed below are T cell receptor beta chains from one sample, sequenced in a study of CD8 T cells in Susac syndrome. TCRdb passed the immunoSEQ multiplex PCR reads through MiXCR, listing each CDR3 protein once. The sample lists around 120,000 distinct CDR3 sequences, about 92% occurring once. Sequenced input: CD4+ T cells from PBMCs. The receptor set was obtained from a human donor with multiple sclerosis. Both conserved end residues are part of each CDR3. D genes are given only for firm matches. Clone size is shown for a subset of rows, as once, few, many or a class of expanded clone.

CDR3 length	clone size	V gene	D gene	J gene	CDR3 protein	CDR3 DNA
16	NA	TRBV25-1	NA	TRBJ1-2	CASSASGGRSNYGYTF	TGTGCCAGCAGCGCCTCCGGGGGGAGATCTAACTATGGCTACACCTTC
15	NA	TRBV12-3/TRBV12-4	NA	TRBJ2-3	CASSSLRGSTDTQYF	TGTGCCAGCAGTTCACTCAGGGGATCCACAGATACGCAGTATTTT
14	NA	TRBV5-1	TRBD2	TRBJ2-5	CASSAGGLQETQYF	TGCGCCAGCAGTGCGGGGGGCTTGCAAGAGACCCAGTACTTC
14	few	TRBV2	NA	TRBJ2-7	CASSESGTSYEQYF	TGTGCCAGCAGTGAATCGGGGACCTCCTACGAGCAGTACTTC
13	NA	TRBV11-2	NA	TRBJ2-1	CASSLERLNEQFF	TGTGCCAGCAGCTTAGAGCGCCTCAATGAGCAGTTCTTC
15	NA	TRBV7-9	NA	TRBJ2-3	CASSLAFRERDTQYF	TGTGCCAGCAGCTTAGCGTTCAGGGAAAGGGATACGCAGTATTTT
14	NA	TRBV19	TRBD2	TRBJ2-3	CASSISGATDTQYF	TGTGCCAGTAGCATTAGCGGGGCTACAGATACGCAGTATTTT
15	once	TRBV4-3	TRBD1	TRBJ2-3	CASSPTTGEEDTQYF	TGCGCCAGCAGCCCCACCACAGGGGAAGAAGATACGCAGTATTTT
16	once	TRBV4-1	TRBD1	TRBJ1-2	CASSQAASGQSYGYTF	TGCGCCAGCAGCCAAGCCGCCTCGGGACAGTCCTATGGCTACACCTTC
15	NA	TRBV4-3	NA	TRBJ1-2	CASSQEIQRSYGYTF	TGCGCCAGCAGCCAAGAGATCCAAAGGAGCTATGGCTACACCTTC
14	NA	TRBV18	NA	TRBJ1-2	CASSPSDGNYGYTF	TGTGCCAGCTCACCATCGGACGGGAACTATGGCTACACCTTC
16	once	TRBV12-3/TRBV12-4	TRBD1	TRBJ1-5	CASRDTGGPSNQPQHF	TGTGCCAGCAGGGACACAGGGGGCCCTAGCAATCAGCCCCAGCATTTT
13	once	TRBV27	TRBD1	TRBJ2-4	CASSLRTGGIQYF	TGTGCCAGCAGTTTGAGGACAGGGGGCATTCAGTACTTC
16	NA	TRBV13	NA	TRBJ1-4	CASTLAGSEGNEKLFF	TGTGCCAGCACCTTGGCAGGGAGTGAAGGGAATGAAAAACTGTTTTTT
12	NA	TRBV11-2	NA	TRBJ2-7	CASSQRGLGQYF	TGTGCCAGCAGCCAAAGGGGGTTGGGGCAGTACTTC
12	NA	TRBV30	NA	TRBJ2-4	CAWSVTKNIQYF	TGTGCCTGGAGTGTAACAAAAAACATTCAGTACTTC
13	once	TRBV10-3	TRBD1	TRBJ2-2	CAIRDRGTGELFF	TGTGCCATCAGGGACAGGGGTACCGGGGAGCTGTTTTTT
15	once	TRBV12-5	NA	TRBJ1-1	CASGPLQRMNTEAFF	TGTGCTAGTGGCCCCCTACAGAGAATGAACACTGAAGCTTTCTTT
12	NA	TRBV4-1	NA	TRBJ1-2	CASSQQGKGYTF	TGCGCCAGCAGCCAACAGGGGAAGGGATACACCTTC
12	NA	TRBV29-1	NA	TRBJ1-1	CSVLVSNTEAFF	TGCAGCGTGCTGGTCTCAAACACTGAAGCTTTCTTT
17	NA	TRBV28	NA	TRBJ1-2	CASSSPGGDYLNYGYTF	TGTGCCAGCAGTTCCCCCGGGGGAGACTACCTTAACTATGGCTACACCTTC
15	NA	TRBV20-1	TRBD2	TRBJ2-4	CSASAGGMTKNIQYF	TGCAGTGCCTCGGCGGGGGGAATGACCAAAAACATTCAGTACTTC
15	NA	TRBV7-2	NA	TRBJ2-3	CASSLQASSTDTQYF	TGTGCCAGCAGCTTACAGGCATCTAGCACAGATACGCAGTATTTT
15	NA	TRBV28	NA	TRBJ1-2	CASSLSGTGIYGYTF	TGTGCCAGCAGCCTATCCGGGACTGGGATCTATGGCTACACCTTC
13	NA	TRBV12-3/TRBV12-4	NA	TRBJ2-5	CASRKTLTETQYF	TGTGCCAGCAGAAAAACCTTAACGGAGACCCAGTACTTC
15	few	TRBV5-1	NA	TRBJ2-1	CASSLVGNPYNEQFF	TGCGCCAGCAGCTTGGTAGGGAACCCCTACAATGAGCAGTTCTTC
12	NA	TRBV20-1	NA	TRBJ2-1	CSATEGKVEQFF	TGCAGTGCTACAGAGGGGAAAGTTGAGCAGTTCTTC
15	NA	TRBV5-1	TRBD1	TRBJ1-1	CASSLEGARHTEAFF	TGCGCCAGCAGCTTGGAGGGGGCGCGGCACACTGAAGCTTTCTTT
15	NA	TRBV20-1	NA	TRBJ1-1	CSARDPAGADTEAFF	TGCAGTGCTCGGGACCCAGCGGGGGCAGACACTGAAGCTTTCTTT
15	NA	TRBV6-1	NA	TRBJ1-5	CASSGTGSSNQPQHF	TGTGCCAGCAGTGGAACAGGGAGTAGCAATCAGCCCCAGCATTTT
12	once	TRBV12-3/TRBV12-4	NA	TRBJ1-5	CAAGVGNQPQHF	TGTGCCGCCGGGGTAGGGAATCAGCCCCAGCATTTT
14	NA	TRBV7-2	TRBD2	TRBJ2-7	CASRIAGGLTEQYF	TGTGCCAGCAGAATAGCGGGGGGGCTTACCGAGCAGTACTTC
17	NA	TRBV30	NA	TRBJ2-7	CAWSPLPGTYPSYEQYF	TGTGCCTGGAGCCCCTTGCCCGGGACCTACCCCTCCTACGAGCAGTACTTC
15	NA	TRBV18	TRBD1	TRBJ2-7	CASSPGQGSSYEQYF	TGTGCCAGCTCTCCGGGACAGGGTAGCTCCTACGAGCAGTACTTC
14	NA	TRBV10-3	NA	TRBJ1-2	CAISEGDGNYGYTF	TGTGCCATCAGTGAGGGGGACGGCAACTATGGCTACACCTTC
16	NA	TRBV7-8	TRBD1	TRBJ2-1	CASSLETGGLYNEQFF	TGTGCCAGCAGCTTAGAGACAGGGGGCCTCTACAATGAGCAGTTCTTC
13	NA	TRBV7-7	TRBD1	TRBJ2-7	CASSPRQGFEQYF	TGTGCCAGCAGCCCTAGACAGGGGTTCGAGCAGTACTTC
14	NA	TRBV2	TRBD1	TRBJ1-2	CASTMTGLGYGYTF	TGTGCCAGCACCATGACAGGGTTGGGCTATGGCTACACCTTC
13	NA	TRBV12-3/TRBV12-4	NA	TRBJ1-5	CASSRVRDQPQHF	TGTGCCAGCAGCCGGGTTCGGGATCAGCCCCAGCATTTT
14	NA	TRBV28	NA	TRBJ1-2	CASSLESPYYGYTF	TGTGCCAGCAGTTTAGAGTCCCCCTACTATGGCTACACCTTC
15	few	TRBV7-2	TRBD1	TRBJ1-2	CASSPGQGRSYGYTF	TGTGCCAGCAGCCCAGGACAGGGGCGTTCGTATGGCTACACCTTC
15	NA	TRBV29-1	NA	TRBJ1-2	CSALQGLPPGYGYTF	TGCAGCGCCCTACAGGGACTACCTCCAGGATATGGCTACACCTTC
13	once	TRBV15	TRBD2	TRBJ2-3	CATTLAGGDTQYF	TGTGCCACCACTCTAGCGGGAGGGGATACGCAGTATTTT
12	NA	TRBV5-1	NA	TRBJ1-1	CASSLRGIEAFF	TGCGCCAGCAGCTTGCGCGGGATTGAAGCTTTCTTT
14	NA	TRBV28	NA	TRBJ1-5	CASSLRARNQPQHF	TGTGCCAGCAGTTTGAGGGCTCGCAATCAGCCCCAGCATTTT